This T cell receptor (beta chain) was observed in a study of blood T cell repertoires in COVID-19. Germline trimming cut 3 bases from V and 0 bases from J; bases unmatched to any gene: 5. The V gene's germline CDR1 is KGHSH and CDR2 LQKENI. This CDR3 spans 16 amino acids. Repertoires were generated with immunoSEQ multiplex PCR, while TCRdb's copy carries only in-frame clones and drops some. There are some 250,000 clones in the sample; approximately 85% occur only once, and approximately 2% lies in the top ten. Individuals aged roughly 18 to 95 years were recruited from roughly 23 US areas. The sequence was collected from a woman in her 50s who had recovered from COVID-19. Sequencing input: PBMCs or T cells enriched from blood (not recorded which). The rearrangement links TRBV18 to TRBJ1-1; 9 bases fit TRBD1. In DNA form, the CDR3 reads TGTGCCAGCTCACCGGGACAGGGACCTATGAACACTGAAGCTTTCTTT. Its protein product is CASSPGQGPMNTEAFF.